This TCR beta chain appears in the sequencing data of a study of cytomegalovirus exposure and HLA in healthy donors (dated by TCRdb to the late 2010s). For context, the study as a whole: According to an earlier analysis of 450 to 650 of the donors, about 179 million T cells yielded 120 million or so unique TCR beta sequences and less than 300 Gb of sequence data. Donor age, sex, ethnicity and CMV serostatus were compiled together with the repertoire data. A later genetic analysis took genome-wide SNP genotypes for about 55% of the 666 donors and used that subset as a discovery cohort. Because of strong linkage in the cohort, a few DR-DQ haplotypes were treated as single units for association and clustering. Among roughly 400 genotyped donors of the cohort, an average of roughly 230,000 unique TCR beta nucleotide sequences was sequenced per donor, of which about 19% were non-productive. The genetic ancestry cluster associated with self-reported Caucasian donors included 70% to 85% of the 300 to 400 genotyped donors. To study patterns of TCR occurrence, a later analysis re-analyzed previously published TCR beta repertoires from 666 donors and added high-resolution HLA genotyping. To predict cytomegalovirus infection status, the study brought together high-throughput TCR immunosequencing, statistical association of individual TCRs with disease status, and machine learning. The T cell repertoires of around 730 subjects were profiled by immunosequencing and related to cytomegalovirus serostatus. In addition to the first cohort of 666 subjects, a separate validation cohort of approximately 130 different subjects was used. HLA typing included class I and class II loci at four-digit resolution. Rather than using new phenotypic data, the later analysis identified candidate immune exposures from TCR beta sequences and from how often those sequences occurred across donors. All discovery cohort repertoires had been generated on a single sequencing platform. Approximately 310 gigabases of sequencing data and around 85 million unique TCR sequences made up an early release that covered approximately 700 HLA-typed donors. The study aimed to test whether cataloging public T cell receptors could reveal signatures of past pathogen exposure. Typing coverage differed by locus: A, B, C, DRB1 and DQB1 were typed in roughly 629-630 donors, DQA1 in about 510, DPA1 in some 600, and DPB1 in roughly 470. In an earlier analysis of several hundred of the donors, high-throughput TCR beta sequencing was used to judge whether each TCR beta V gene segment behaved as functional or pseudogenic. What the study reported, not specific to this receptor: The classifier was reported to diagnose cytomegalovirus status with high specificity and sensitivity in both the original cohort and the validation cohort. A further reported finding was that TCR beta sequences accurately predicted the HLA-A and HLA-B alleles for most subjects in the first cohort. The sequencing pipeline was judged likely to have produced a cluster of highly shared sequence variants as a technical artifact. CMV serostatus was the only immune exposure information available for the cohort. Most CMV-associated TCR beta chains appeared to be HLA-restricted in a later analysis, and the HLA associations seemed to be driven largely by CMV exposure. A later analysis associated about 16,000 TCR beta sequences with specific HLA alleles at a false discovery rate of 0.05. The earlier analysis of 450 to 700 of the donors excluded some 16 rarely observed V segments, including chromosome 9 orphons, because counts were too low. Roughly uniform sequencing depth across donors was assumed in presence/absence analyses, although this assumption may not hold. Only TCR beta chains were sequenced in this cohort, and the absence of alpha or paired-chain data limited detectable features. A later analysis found that TCR association rates varied across HLA loci, with DRB1 alleles showing the most associated TCRs and HLA-C alleles the fewest. A total of 150 or so TCR beta chains were listed by the study as associated with cytomegalovirus. Broadly in line with IMGT annotations, most TCR beta V segments showed up in productive rearrangements about 87% or about 30% of the time in an earlier analysis of around 600 of the donors. Three of the identified cytomegalovirus-associated TCR beta chains were confirmed in vitro to be specific for cytomegalovirus antigens. When HLA alleles, especially DR and DQ, strongly co-occurred, attributing TCR associations to individual alleles was difficult. A later genetic analysis associated a missense DCLRE1C variant with V-gene and J-gene trimming of TCR beta chains, and an independent cohort replicated the association. A later analysis reported that several top co-occurrence clusters appeared linked to parvovirus B19, influenza, CMV and Epstein-Barr virus. Correlated functional status among segregating V segments might reflect linkage disequilibrium, but an unknown experimental factor could not be ruled out. According to the authors, the approach could potentially be generalized to other disease states and immunological phenotypes. A later analysis found that HLA-associated TCR beta chains were more clonally expanded and had lower generation probabilities than equally common non-associated chains. The 87-base-pair reads could not distinguish some IMGT-functional V segments, including TRBV6-2 and TRBV6-3, so those segments were excluded. Because some donors lacked HLA typing at each locus, the association tests relied only on the typed subset. Compared with the 666-donor mean, donors in an Asian-associated ancestry cluster had fewer N-insertions in productive TCRs, according to a later genetic analysis. Across donors, most TCR sequences were observed very rarely, whereas some public TCRs were present in many individuals.

The cohort was made up of under 800 healthy bone marrow donors. All cohort members were sampled while nominally healthy, although unrecorded immune exposures were likely present. The donor was CMV seronegative and was included in the group of around 320 seronegative cohort members. Every donor gave a peripheral blood sample, and the peripheral blood mononuclear cells from that sample were used for TCR beta sequencing. Genomic DNA was extracted from the blood cell samples with the Qiagen DNeasy Blood Extraction Kit. Taken from the germline V gene, the CDR1 and CDR2 loops are SNHLY and FYNNEI. The CDR3 has 14 amino acids, counting the end cysteine and phenylalanine. The retained sequence is limited to the CDR3, 42 bases, with the frame set at the first base. Trimming leaves V shorter by 3 bases and J shorter by 4 bases, with the junction holding 2 bases beyond the gene matches. As regards this clone: The target of this receptor is not known. No much larger clonotype is one base removed from it; base qualities were not supplied.

The library came from the immunoSEQ multiplex PCR assay. For the multiplex PCR, a mixture combining 60 forward primers for TCR Vbeta segments and 13 reverse primers for TCR Jbeta segments was used. The CDR3 region of rearranged TCR beta genes was amplified from genomic DNA with a multiplex PCR assay. The amplified TCR beta libraries were sequenced on the Illumina HiSeq System as 87-base-pair reads. In the authors' own workflow: A later analysis counted about 82 million unique TCR beta chains across the 550 to 800 repertoires, and 9.5 million to 11 million of these chains were shared by at least two donors. A nearest-neighbor algorithm error-corrected the raw reads and collapsed the reads into unique sequences, merging closely related sequences to remove PCR and sequencing errors. Alignment of CDR3 sequences to IMGT reference sequences was used to assign V, D and J gene segments. For a sequence to be retained, at least a six-nucleotide match to both a V gene segment and a J gene segment was required. Rearrangements were called productive when the CDR3 lacked stop codons and stayed in frame with V and J; all others were non-productive. CDR3 was defined by IMGT convention, running from the second conserved V-encoded cysteine to the conserved J-encoded phenylalanine. In an earlier analysis of approximately 590 of the donors, sequences lacking an unambiguous match to a single V gene segment were excluded. An earlier analysis of several hundred of the donors classified V segments as functional when productive rearrangements were above 56.7% and as segregating when the standard deviation between donors was above 5%. A statistical classification framework was built to diagnose cytomegalovirus status from the catalog of TCR beta chain sequences. In a later analysis, TCR nucleotide sequences were compared against IMGT/GENE-DB human TR gene sequences so that V and J genes could be assigned. Using the TCRdist pipeline, a later analysis assigned CDR3 sequences along with most-parsimonious VDJ recombination scenarios. In a later analysis, each TCR beta chain was defined by its CDR3 amino acid sequence together with its V-gene family, and reads lacking a unique V-gene family were excluded. In a later analysis, nearly 600 highly shared, low-generation-probability nucleotide sequences were removed to address suspected cross-contamination and a sequencing artifact. For each public chain, a later analysis derived a clonal expansion index from normalized ranks of inferred template counts within each repertoire. A later analysis computed generation probabilities with a VDJ recombination model fitted to out-of-frame rearrangements, and checked the results against IGoR. A later analysis scored TCR-TCR, TCR-HLA and TCR-CMV co-occurrence with hypergeometric tests, applying a repertoire-size bias correction to TCR pairs. False discovery rates were estimated in a later analysis by permuting HLA or CMV assignments 20 times. In a later analysis, co-occurring TCRs were grouped using DBSCAN, and TCRdist sequence similarity was added for clustering within HLA-allele-positive subsets. For co-occurrence clustering, repertoires with fewer than 30,000 or more than 120,000 public chains were excluded, along with roughly 5 repertoires with anomalous nucleotide sharing. Imported from immuneACCESS, the table was reduced by TCRdb to in-frame sequences with V and J called. These copies leave out some clones; in studies compared against another copy, an unresolved V gene accounts for under half, and the cause of the remainder is not known. V, J and clone size are taken as reported in that table, and D and trimming were inferred from the DNA itself. In this sample the table shows tens of thousands of clones, around 85% of which occur a single time. The ten top clones hold about 2.9% of the sample.

This TCR derives from a man aged 45-65 years in good health and CMV-seronegative. The chain is encoded by TRBV2 joined to TRBJ2-1, with 8 bases in between that match TRBD1. Sequenced input: PBMCs. The DNA reads as follows: TGTGCCAGCAGTGACAGGGGGCTGTACAATGAGCAGTTCTTC. Translated, this gives CASSDRGLYNEQFF.